The clone carrying this T cell receptor beta chain was observed once. The PCR ran on 60 Vbeta and 13 Jbeta primers. The repertoire was sequenced with immunoSEQ multiplex PCR; TCRdb's copy has only in-frame clones and lacks some. The table records some 160,000 clones, 60% to 85% of them present only once. The sample originates from a study of cytomegalovirus exposure and HLA in healthy donors. V was shortened by 1 base and J by 8 bases, with 14 bases between the two germline ends. CDR1 is SNHLY, CDR2 FYNNEI, per germline. The CDR3 has 14 amino acids. This clonotype was sampled from a woman in her 40s in good health and CMV-seronegative. The sequenced sample consisted of PBMCs. This chain links TRBV2 with TRBJ1-2, with unresolved D. The CDR3 nucleotides read TGTGCCAGCAGTGAAGTCACCCCCCGGGGAGGCTACACCTTC. It translates to CASSEVTPRGGYTF.